This T cell receptor beta chain was found in a study of cytomegalovirus exposure and HLA in healthy donors. General study points: HLA restriction was apparent for most CMV-associated TCR beta chains in a later analysis. Common viral pathogens seemed to be connected with several of the most significant clusters, according to a later analysis. In a later analysis, at a false discovery rate of 0.05, 15,000 to 20,000 TCR beta sequences matched HLA alleles. Analyses of presence/absence relied on an assumption of roughly uniform sequencing depth across donors.

Both 60 Vbeta primers and 13 Jbeta primers went into the PCR. The table came from immunoSEQ multiplex PCR; TCRdb's copy has only in-frame clones and leaves some out. The sample yields 150,000 to 200,000 clones, under 70% seen once. In regard to this clone: What it binds is not known.

This CDR3 comprises 14 residues. Trimming took off 1 base at V and 9 bases at J, with 15 bases between the two ends. Germline V gene sequence: CDR1 SGHTA, CDR2 FQGNSA. Sequencing input: PBMCs. The V gene is TRBV7-2, the J gene TRBJ2-5; tentative D call: TRBD1 (5 bases). The receptor was derived from a woman in her 40s in good health and CMV-seropositive. The CDR3 loop reads CASSLVGLGDPQYF. The DNA for the CDR3 is TGTGCCAGCAGCTTAGTAGGCTTAGGGGATCCCCAGTACTTC.